These 32 T cell receptor beta chains were all obtained from the same sample, sequenced in a study of cytomegalovirus exposure and HLA in healthy donors (dated by TCRdb to between 2016 and 2019). Library generation was performed with the immunoSEQ multiplex PCR assay. For the multiplex PCR, a mixture combining 60 forward primers for TCR Vbeta segments and 13 reverse primers for TCR Jbeta segments was used. Here the immuneACCESS table is served through TCRdb, limited to in-frame sequences with V and J called. Missing clones are a known gap in these copies; in checked studies unresolved V genes cover under half, and the rest lacks a known reason. The sample table shows some 51,000 clones, and about 69% are seen once. The ten top clones hold less than 45% of the sample. The sequenced sample consisted of PBMCs. These receptors were obtained from a man aged 35-49 years in good health and CMV-seropositive.

The gene calls are TRBV7-9 and TRBJ1-1; D is possibly TRBD1 (6 bases). The CDR3 extends over 14 amino acids. With 5 bases removed from V and 1 base from J, the gap between germline ends came to 11 bases. Per germline, CDR1 SEHNR and CDR2 FQNEAQ (reference sequence). The CDR3 loop reads CASSRDTENTEAFF. CDR3 in DNA: TGTGCCAGCAGCCGGGACACCGAGAACACTGAAGCTTTCTTT.

This clone was seen only a few times. This rearrangement joins TRBV27 to TRBJ1-4, with 7 nucleotides matching TRBD1. The CDR3 is 15 residues long. Germline V CDR1 and CDR2: MNHEY, SMNVEV (reference sequence). Trimming removed 6 bases from V and 8 bases from J; junction bases left unmatched: 12. CDR3 nucleotides: TGTGCCAGCAGACGACCTCGACAGGGAAGCGAAAAACTGTTTTTT. Encoded protein: CASRRPRQGSEKLFF.

The rearrangement joins TRBV7-9 to TRBJ1-6; the match to TRBD1 covers 8 bases. This CDR3 has 15 amino acids. CDR1 is SEHNR and CDR2 is FQNEAQ in the germline V gene (reference sequence). Trimming at V came to 0 bases and at J to 9 bases, leaving 4 bases not matched to a gene. The DNA of the CDR3 is TGTGCCAGCAGCTTAGCGCAGGGGGCTATTTCACCCCTCCACTTT. It encodes CASSLAQGAISPLHF.

A few counts support this clone. J is TRBJ1-1 and V is TRBV7-9, with a possible D match to TRBD1 (5 bases). This CDR3 region has 15 residues. Trimming removed 0 bases from V and 0 bases from J, with 8 bases in between. Germline V gene sequence: CDR1 SEHNR, CDR2 FQNEAQ (reference sequence). DNA of the CDR3: TGTGCCAGCAGCTTAGCTTGGGGGGTGAACACTGAAGCTTTCTTT. Translation: CASSLAWGVNTEAFF.

The V call is TRBV7-6, the J call TRBJ1-1; tentative D call: TRBD1 (5 bases). Germline V lookup: CDR1 SGHVS, CDR2 FNYEAQ. This CDR3 has 14 amino acids. V was shortened by 5 bases and J by 1 base, with 11 bases between the two germline ends. Here the CDR3 DNA reads TGTGCCAGCAGCCACGCGGGGGAGAACACTGAAGCTTTCTTT. This gives the protein CASSHAGENTEAFF.

The chain uses TRBV5-4 and TRBJ2-7; D is perhaps TRBD1 (8 bases). V dropped 4 bases and J dropped 3 bases, with 14 bases sitting between them. The CDR3 length is 14 residues. Germline loops: CDR1 SGHNT, CDR2 YYREEE (reference sequence). Here the CDR3 reads CASSKRGQDYEQYF. The CDR3 DNA sequence: TGTGCCAGCAGCAAGCGGGGACAGGACTACGAGCAGTACTTC.

The chain joins TRBV7-9 to TRBJ2-5; D not certain. V was shortened by 1 base and J by 5 bases, with 8 bases between the two germline ends. This CDR3 is built from 13 residues. Germline lookup yields CDR1 SEHNR and CDR2 FQNEAQ (reference sequence). CDR3 loop: CASSLDTTETQYF. CDR3 nucleotides: TGTGCCAGCAGCTTAGATACAACGGAGACCCAGTACTTC.

The rearrangement uses TRBV7-8 and TRBJ1-6, with unresolved D. This CDR3 has 16 amino acids. The V gene's germline CDR1 is SGHVS and CDR2 FQNEAQ. V was trimmed by 2 bases and J by 3 bases, leaving 11 bases between them. The chain's CDR3 is CASSLLGPLYNSPLHF. CDR3 DNA: TGTGCCAGCAGCTTATTGGGCCCGCTCTATAATTCACCCCTCCACTTT.

The V call is TRBV2, the J call TRBJ2-6, with TRBD1 matching over 9 bases. This CDR3 has 17 amino acids. Germline CDR1 and CDR2: SNHLY and FYNNEI. Unmatched junction bases numbered 6, after V lost 6 bases and J lost 0 bases. The CDR3 DNA is TGTGCCAGCAGCCTACAGGGGGCCCTCTCTGGGGCCAACGTCCTGACTTTC. This sequence encodes CASSLQGALSGANVLTF.

The V call is TRBV14, the J call TRBJ2-7; 9 positions agree with TRBD1. With 0 bases clipped from V and 7 bases from J, the junction kept 7 bases outside the gene matches. Germline CDR1 reads SGHDN; CDR2 reads FVKESK. This CDR3 has 15 residues. CDR3 DNA: TGTGCCAGCAGCCAAGAAGTACAGGGGGCGGGGGAGCAGTACTTC. Translation gives CASSQEVQGAGEQYF.

This chain joins TRBV18 and TRBJ1-2; 7 bases align to TRBD1. Germline-derived CDR1 and CDR2 are KGHSH and LQKENI. After removal of 3 bases from V and 3 bases from J, the junction contained 7 bases not matched to a gene. The CDR3 contains 15 residues. The DNA of the CDR3 is TGTGCCAGCTCACCCTCCCGGGACAGAGACTATGGCTACACCTTC. This translates into CASSPSRDRDYGYTF.

The chain carries TRBV30 and TRBJ2-7; a weak D match, TRBD2 (5 bases). The germline gives CDR1 GTSNPN, CDR2 SVGIG (reference sequence). V shed 4 bases and J shed 7 bases, with 17 bases lying between them. This CDR3 has 13 amino acids. The CDR3, as DNA: TGTGCCTGGACCCATGCGGGCCCTGAAGAGCAGTACTTC. It translates to CAWTHAGPEEQYF.

The chain combines TRBV7-2 with TRBJ1-1, with TRBD1 as a possible D gene (5 bases). Germline values: CDR1 SGHTA, CDR2 FQGNSA. The CDR3 has 14 residues. V shed 3 bases and J shed 0 bases, with 8 bases lying between them. CDR3 in amino acids: CASSLTVMNTEAFF. In DNA form, the CDR3 reads TGTGCCAGCAGCTTGACAGTTATGAACACTGAAGCTTTCTTT.

This chain links TRBV29-1 with TRBJ1-1; no clear D. From germline, CDR1 is SQVTM and CDR2 ANQGSEA. Deletions cut 7 bases from V and 0 bases from J, with 9 bases between. This CDR3 has 12 amino acids. In DNA, the CDR3 is TGCAGCGCCTCGAGAATGAACACTGAAGCTTTCTTT. Translation: CSASRMNTEAFF.

The chain uses TRBV9 and TRBJ1-6, with TRBD1 as a possible D gene (6 bases). The germline V gene encodes CDR1 SGDLS and CDR2 YYNGEE. Trimming took off 0 bases at V and 6 bases at J, with 13 bases between the two ends. The CDR3 consists of 16 residues. The DNA of the CDR3 is TGTGCCAGCAGCGTAGGTGTGGGGGCCTTTAATTCACCCCTCCACTTT. Translated, it gives CASSVGVGAFNSPLHF.

Only a few counts were recorded for this clone. The rearrangement uses TRBV6-5 and TRBJ1-2; 7 positions match TRBD1. The junction had 18 bases not matched to a gene; V was cut back by 11 bases and J by 6 bases. The germline CDR1 and CDR2 sequences are MNHEY and SVGAGI. This CDR3 region has 15 residues. CDR3 nucleotides: TGTGCCTCCAATACGCGCCCACAGGGGTGGGATGGCTACACCTTC. It yields the protein CASNTRPQGWDGYTF.

This clone was recorded a few times. The chain is built from TRBV4-3 and TRBJ1-1; TRBD1 is a possible D gene (6 bases). V lost 1 base to trimming and J lost 10 bases, with 13 bases between them. The CDR3 is 13 amino acids. Germline CDR1 is LGHNA and CDR2 is YSLEER. The CDR3: CASSQGAGGGAFF. CDR3 DNA sequence: TGCGCCAGCAGCCAAGGAGCGGGGGGCGGAGCTTTCTTT.

The chain combines TRBV29-1 with TRBJ2-7, with D perhaps TRBD2 (6 bases). V lost 7 bases, J lost 5 bases, and 24 bases lay in between. Germline V gene data show CDR1 as SQVTM and CDR2 as ANQGSEA. The CDR3 contains 15 residues. CDR3 sequence (DNA): TGCAGCGCATCCCGGGACCGCGTCGGAGGGAACGAGCAGTACTTC. This sequence encodes CSASRDRVGGNEQYF.

The chain joins TRBV7-9 to TRBJ2-6; tentatively, D is TRBD2 (7 bases). The CDR3 length is 17 residues. Germline CDR1 and CDR2: SEHNR and FQNEAQ (reference sequence). With 11 bases removed from V and 0 bases from J, the gap between germline ends came to 20 bases. The CDR3 region has the DNA TGTGCCGTCGAGGGGGAGGGTGGGTACTCTGGGGCCAACGTCCTGACTTTC. Its translation is CAVEGEGGYSGANVLTF.

In its sample, this clone was seen a few times. This chain links TRBV5-1 with TRBJ1-2; 8 bases align to TRBD1. V gave up 1 base and J gave up 5 bases; unmatched junction bases: 7. CDR1 is SGHRS and CDR2 is YFSETQ in the germline V gene. The CDR3 sequence is 15 residues long. The CDR3, as DNA: TGCGCCAGCAGCTTGATGCTAGGGACAGGATATGGCTACACCTTC. It translates to CASSLMLGTGYGYTF.

This clone has just one count. This chain connects TRBV7-2 to TRBJ2-1; 9 nucleotides agree with TRBD2. Trimming cost V 4 bases and J 12 bases; bases outside gene matches: 4. Germline assignment: CDR1 SGHTA and CDR2 FQGNSA. The CDR3 contains 12 residues. CDR3 coding DNA: TGTGCCAGCAGCTCCCTAGCGGGGAGGCAGTTCTTC. It is translated as CASSSLAGRQFF.

V and J are TRBV5-1 and TRBJ2-3; weak D call: TRBD2 (6 bases). Looked up from germline, CDR1 is SGHRS and CDR2 is YFSETQ. Between the trimmed V and J ends, which lost 3 bases and 2 bases, there was a span of 16 bases. The length of the CDR3 is 16 residues. In DNA, the CDR3 is TGCGCCAGCAGCTCCCCCCTCGGCGGGGTCACAGATACGCAGTATTTT. Its protein is CASSSPLGGVTDTQYF.

The rearrangement joins TRBV7-2 to TRBJ2-4; a weak D match, TRBD1 (5 bases). The germline V gene encodes CDR1 SGHTA and CDR2 FQGNSA. This CDR3 contains 17 residues. The V end was cut by 1 base, the J end by 3 bases, with 16 bases between. CDR3 in amino acids: CASSLVGQGLGKNIQYF. The CDR3 bases are TGTGCCAGCAGCTTAGTAGGGCAGGGCCTGGGCAAAAACATTCAGTACTTC.

This rearrangement joins TRBV29-1 to TRBJ2-2; D may be TRBD1 (6 bases). Between the trimmed V and J ends, which lost 5 bases and 6 bases, there was a span of 19 bases. The CDR3 extends over 15 amino acids. The V gene's germline CDR1 is SQVTM and CDR2 ANQGSEA. The DNA for the CDR3 is TGCAGCGTTTCTCTGTGGCAGGGGATGGCCGGGGAGCTGTTTTTT. Its translation is CSVSLWQGMAGELFF.

V and J are TRBV6-5 and TRBJ2-5; no clear D gene. The length of the CDR3 is 13 residues. V was clipped by 0 bases and J by 5 bases, with 7 bases between them. Germline V gene lookup returns CDR1 MNHEY and CDR2 SVGAGI. Here the CDR3 reads CASSYSQRETQYF. The CDR3 DNA follows: TGTGCCAGCAGTTACTCGCAGAGGGAGACCCAGTACTTC.

The chain joins TRBV5-6 to TRBJ2-2, with 7 nucleotides matching TRBD1. CDR1 and CDR2 from the germline V gene are SGHDT and YYEEEE. J gave up 5 bases and V 5 bases, and 15 bases lay outside the gene matches. This CDR3 comprises 17 residues. CDR3 sequence (DNA): TGTGCCAGCAGTTCCGACAGGGTGGGATTACATACCGGGGAGCTGTTTTTT. It translates to CASSSDRVGLHTGELFF.

The V and J genes are TRBV4-3 and TRBJ2-1; D ambiguous. Germline values: CDR1 LGHNA, CDR2 YSLEER. V lost 0 bases to trimming and J lost 8 bases, with 20 bases between them. The CDR3 is 17 amino acids. The CDR3, as DNA: TGCGCCAGCAGCCAAGAACGCTGGGCCCCTCCTATGGATGAGCAGTTCTTC. This translates into CASSQERWAPPMDEQFF.

The chain uses TRBV5-4 and TRBJ2-5; D perhaps matches TRBD2 (6 bases). The CDR3 is 14 residues long. Per the germline V gene, CDR1 is SGHNT and CDR2 is YYREEE (reference sequence). V gave up 1 base and J gave up 5 bases, with 12 bases separating them. CDR3 sequence: CASSLTMGRETQYF. CDR3 nucleotide sequence: TGTGCCAGCAGCTTGACGATGGGGAGGGAGACCCAGTACTTC.

This chain links TRBV9 with TRBJ2-3; tentative D call: TRBD1 (5 bases). The CDR3 is 15 amino acids. Germline lookup yields CDR1 SGDLS and CDR2 YYNGEE. V lost 2 bases, J lost 6 bases, and 16 bases lay in between. This chain's CDR3 is CASSVATGSVDTQYF. The CDR3 region has the DNA TGTGCCAGCAGCGTCGCTACAGGCTCAGTTGATACGCAGTATTTT.

The genes are TRBV15 and TRBJ1-2; perhaps TRBD1 as D (5 bases). V gave up 3 bases and J gave up 6 bases, with 11 bases separating them. The CDR3 has 13 amino acids. Germline V gene lookup returns CDR1 LNHNV and CDR2 YYDKDF (reference sequence). This chain's CDR3 is CATSRNWGDGYTF. The CDR3 nucleotides are TGTGCCACCAGCAGGAACTGGGGGGATGGCTACACCTTC.

This clone was detected only a few times. The rearrangement uses TRBV2 and TRBJ1-2, with TRBD1 as a possible D gene (5 bases). Germline V lookup: CDR1 SNHLY, CDR2 FYNNEI. V lost 7 bases and J lost 5, with 11 bases in between. This CDR3 has 12 residues. The CDR3: CASTSSGYGYTF. As DNA, the CDR3 is TGTGCCAGCACCTCCTCAGGGTATGGCTACACCTTC. Full variable domain (outside the CDR3, taken from reference TRBV2 and TRBJ1-2): EPEVTQTPSHQVTQMGQEVILRCVPISNHLYFYWYRQILGQKVEFLVSFYNNEISEKSEIFDDQFSVERPDGSNFTLKIRSTKLEDSAMYFCASTSSGYGYTFGSGTRLTVV.

This clone was counted only a few times. The CDR3 region is CASSQTGETQYF. In DNA, the CDR3 is TGTGCCAGCAGCCAAACGGGGGAGACCCAGTACTTC. This chain joins TRBV5-4 and TRBJ2-5, with a tentative D call TRBD2 (5 bases). V lost 4 bases and J lost 5, with 9 bases in between. Germline V gene lookup returns CDR1 SGHNT and CDR2 YYREEE (reference sequence). CDR3 size: 12 residues.